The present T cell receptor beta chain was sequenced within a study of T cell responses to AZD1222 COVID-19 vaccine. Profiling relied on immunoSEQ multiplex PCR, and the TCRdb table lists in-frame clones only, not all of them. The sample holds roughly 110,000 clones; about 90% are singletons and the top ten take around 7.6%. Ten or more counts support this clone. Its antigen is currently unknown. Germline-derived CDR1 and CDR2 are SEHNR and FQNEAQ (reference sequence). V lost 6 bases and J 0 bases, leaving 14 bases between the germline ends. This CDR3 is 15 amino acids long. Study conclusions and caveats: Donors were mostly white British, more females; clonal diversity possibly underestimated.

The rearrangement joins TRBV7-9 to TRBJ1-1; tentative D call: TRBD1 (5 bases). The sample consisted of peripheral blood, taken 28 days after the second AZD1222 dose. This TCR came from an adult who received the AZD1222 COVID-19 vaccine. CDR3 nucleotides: TGTGCCAGCAGAGACGGGGCTGCGGTGAACACTGAAGCTTTCTTT. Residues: CASRDGAAVNTEAFF.